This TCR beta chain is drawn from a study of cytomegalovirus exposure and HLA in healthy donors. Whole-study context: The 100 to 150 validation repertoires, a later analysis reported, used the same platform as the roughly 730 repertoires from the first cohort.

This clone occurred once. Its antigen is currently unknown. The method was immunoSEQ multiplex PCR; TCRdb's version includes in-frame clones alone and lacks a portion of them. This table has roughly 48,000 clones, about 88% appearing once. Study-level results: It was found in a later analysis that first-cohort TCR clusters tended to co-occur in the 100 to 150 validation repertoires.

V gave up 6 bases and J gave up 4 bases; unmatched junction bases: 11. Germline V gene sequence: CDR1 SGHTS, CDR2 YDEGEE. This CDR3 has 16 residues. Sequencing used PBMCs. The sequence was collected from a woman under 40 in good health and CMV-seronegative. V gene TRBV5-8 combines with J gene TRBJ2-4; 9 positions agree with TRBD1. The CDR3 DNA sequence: TGTGCCAGCAACAAGGGACAGGGATCGATGAAAAACATTCAGTACTTC. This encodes CASNKGQGSMKNIQYF.